This paragraph reports one TCR beta chain. Clones were read by immunoSEQ multiplex PCR, and TCRdb kept only the in-frame ones, dropping some. The sample carries around 100,000 clones, approximately 91% recorded once. The data stem from a study of blood T cell repertoires in COVID-19. CDR1 is MGHRA, CDR2 YSYEKL, per germline. Losses at the gene ends were 0 bases for V and 0 bases for J; bases not matched to a gene: 9. The CDR3 sequence is 19 residues long. Sequencing used peripheral blood. The V and J genes are TRBV4-1 and TRBJ1-3; 9 bases line up with TRBD1. This clonotype originated in a man between 18 and 29 years old with acute or convalescent COVID-19. Here the CDR3 DNA reads TGCGCCAGCAGCCAAGAGAGGGACAGGGCCCCTCTCTCTGGAAACACCATATATTTT. It yields the protein CASSQERDRAPLSGNTIYF.